The entry below describes one TCR beta chain. This entry comes from a study of OX40 agonist ivuxolimab in advanced cancers. The table came from immunoSEQ multiplex PCR; TCRdb's copy has only in-frame clones and leaves some out. The sample has 55,000 to 80,000 clones, about four fifths seen once. CDR1 and CDR2 (germline): SGDLS, YYNGEE. V shed 2 bases and J 7 bases; nucleotides not matched to a gene: 2. This CDR3 region has 13 residues. This sample comprised CD4+ or CD8+ T cells sorted from blood, obtained in a trial of the OX40 agonist ivuxolimab. V is TRBV9 and J is TRBJ1-2, with 10 bases that match TRBD1. This receptor was obtained from an adult with an advanced solid tumor such as melanoma, head and neck, liver or kidney cancer. The DNA of the CDR3 is TGTGCCAGCAGCGTGGGGACAGGGGTTGGCTACACCTTC. Protein sequence: CASSVGTGVGYTF.